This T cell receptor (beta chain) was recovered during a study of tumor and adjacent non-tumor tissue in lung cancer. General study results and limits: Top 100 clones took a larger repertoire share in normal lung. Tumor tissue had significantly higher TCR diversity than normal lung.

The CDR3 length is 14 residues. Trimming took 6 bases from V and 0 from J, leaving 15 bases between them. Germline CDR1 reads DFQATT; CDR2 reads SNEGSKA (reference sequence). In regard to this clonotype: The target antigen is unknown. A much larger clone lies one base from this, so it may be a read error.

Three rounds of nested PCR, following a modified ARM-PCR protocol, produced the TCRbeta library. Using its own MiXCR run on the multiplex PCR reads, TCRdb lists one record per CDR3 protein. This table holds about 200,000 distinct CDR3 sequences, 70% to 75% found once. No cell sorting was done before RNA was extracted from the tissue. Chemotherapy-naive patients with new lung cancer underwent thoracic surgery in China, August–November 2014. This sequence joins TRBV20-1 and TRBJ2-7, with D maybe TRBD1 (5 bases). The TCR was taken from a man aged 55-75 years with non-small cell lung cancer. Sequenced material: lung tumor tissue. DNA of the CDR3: TGCAGTGCCGCGAGGCAGGGCCTCTCCTACGAGCAGTACTTC. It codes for CSAARQGLSYEQYF.